In its sample, the clone carrying this T cell receptor beta chain was seen a few times. The antigen is not known. Described treatment: roughly nine-day PBMC culture with coronavirus spike peptide pools or control peptides (ViraFEST assay). V lost 11 bases to trimming and J lost 2 bases, with 18 bases between them. The CDR3 has 15 amino acids. Per germline, CDR1 MDHEN and CDR2 SYDVKM. The data originate from a study of vaccination and CD4 T cells after COVID-19. The Oncomine TCR Beta short-read assay was what sequenced the DNA obtained from cultured CD4+ T cells. TCRdb re-analysed the PCR reads in MiXCR, keeping a single row per CDR3 protein. The table lists 9,500 to 15,000 distinct CDR3 sequences, roughly 38% of them singletons.

The specimen was cultured CD4+ T cells from blood. This TCR was sampled from a human donor with COVID-19. This sequence joins TRBV28 and TRBJ2-2; D may be TRBD1 (6 bases). The CDR3 sequence: CAARVGGVNTGELFF. The CDR3 coding sequence is TGTGCCGCCAGGGTTGGGGGCGTAAACACCGGGGAGCTGTTTTTT.